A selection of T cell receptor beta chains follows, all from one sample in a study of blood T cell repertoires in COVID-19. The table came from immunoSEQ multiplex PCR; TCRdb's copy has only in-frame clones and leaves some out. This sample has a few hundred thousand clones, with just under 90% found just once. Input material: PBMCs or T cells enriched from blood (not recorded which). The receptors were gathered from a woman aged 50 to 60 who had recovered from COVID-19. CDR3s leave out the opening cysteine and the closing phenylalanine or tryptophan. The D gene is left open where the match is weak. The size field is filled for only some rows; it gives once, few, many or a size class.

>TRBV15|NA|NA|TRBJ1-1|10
ATSYSRTEAF
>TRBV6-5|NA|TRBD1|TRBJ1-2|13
ASRAGQDTNYGYT
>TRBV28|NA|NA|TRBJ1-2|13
ASSLYSSLGGGYT
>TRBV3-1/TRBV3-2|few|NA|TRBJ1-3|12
ASSLTASGNTIY
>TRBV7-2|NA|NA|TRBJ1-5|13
ASSLVYGNNQPQH
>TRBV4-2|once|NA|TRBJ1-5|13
ASSPSGGGNQPQH
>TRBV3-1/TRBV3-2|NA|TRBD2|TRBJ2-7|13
ASSQQPSGGSEQY
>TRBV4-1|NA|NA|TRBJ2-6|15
ASSLQILGAGANVLT
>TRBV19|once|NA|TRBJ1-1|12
ASRHFNRDTEAF
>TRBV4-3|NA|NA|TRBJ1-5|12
ASSQTGPGQPQH
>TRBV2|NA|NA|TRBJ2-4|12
ASGPRGGGNIQY
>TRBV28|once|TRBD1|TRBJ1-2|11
ASSFRDSYGYT
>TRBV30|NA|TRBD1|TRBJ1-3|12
AWSKGTAGNTIY
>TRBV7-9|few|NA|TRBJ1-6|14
ASSLGYQGDNSPLH